This TCR beta chain was observed in a study of cytomegalovirus exposure and HLA in healthy donors. Study-level points and caveats: Among the CMV-associated chains, a few were confirmed in vitro as specific for CMV antigens.

Unrecorded immune exposure was likely among donors, who were nominally healthy when sampled. PCR involved 60 Vbeta and 13 Jbeta primers. Clones were sequenced by immunoSEQ multiplex PCR, and TCRdb holds only the in-frame ones, with some missing. The repertoire holds 150,000 to 200,000 clones, with around 81% as singletons. The CDR3 runs 17 residues. The junction had 5 bases not matched to a gene; V was cut back by 1 base and J by 1 base. Germline V gene lookup returns CDR1 SGHVS and CDR2 FQNEAQ. A word on this clone: What it binds is unknown.

This chain uses TRBV7-8 with TRBJ2-2; 8 bases map to TRBD1. The sequenced sample consisted of PBMCs. The origin of this receptor is a man between 18 and 35 years old in good health and CMV-seronegative. The CDR3 region is CASSLGSGQGNTGELFF. The CDR3 bases are TGTGCCAGCAGCTTAGGCTCCGGACAGGGGAACACCGGGGAGCTGTTTTTT.